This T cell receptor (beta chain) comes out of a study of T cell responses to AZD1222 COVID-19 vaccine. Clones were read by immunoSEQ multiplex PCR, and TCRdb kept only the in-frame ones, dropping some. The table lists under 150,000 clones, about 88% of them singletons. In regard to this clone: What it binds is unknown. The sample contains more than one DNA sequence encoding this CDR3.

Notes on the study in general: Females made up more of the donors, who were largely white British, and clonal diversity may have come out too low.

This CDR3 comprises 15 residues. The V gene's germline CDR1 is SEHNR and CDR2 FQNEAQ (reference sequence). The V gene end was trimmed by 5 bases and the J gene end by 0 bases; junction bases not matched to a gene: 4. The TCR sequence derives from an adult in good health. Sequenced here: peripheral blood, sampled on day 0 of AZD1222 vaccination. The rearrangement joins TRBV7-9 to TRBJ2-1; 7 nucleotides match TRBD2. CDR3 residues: CASSPRGSSYNEQFF. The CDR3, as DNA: TGTGCCAGCAGCCCGCGGGGGAGCTCCTACAATGAGCAGTTCTTC.